This T cell receptor (beta chain) appears in the sequencing data of a study of early stage breast cancer tumors. Across the whole study: Twelve of the 16 invasive tumors were ER+, PR+ and HER2-.

Blood replicates held 0.5 ug DNA, tumor or normal breast roughly 1.5 ug, two each. Here immunoSEQ multiplex PCR was the method, and the copy in TCRdb shows in-frame clones only, minus some. The table has 25,000 to 35,000 clones, 75% to 85% seen once. From germline, CDR1 is SEHNR and CDR2 FQNEAQ (reference sequence). Trimming took 3 bases from V and 2 from J; bases not matched to a gene: 2. The CDR3 runs 15 residues. Sequenced material: blood. The clonotype comes from a person aged 55 to 70 with breast cancer. The chain joins TRBV7-9 to TRBJ2-3; TRBD2 agrees at 10 bases. CDR3 sequence: CASSFLAGDTDTQYF. The CDR3 DNA reads as TGTGCCAGCAGCTTTCTAGCGGGGGACACAGATACGCAGTATTTT.